This T cell receptor (beta chain) was sequenced during a study of a mutant IDH1 vaccine in newly diagnosed glioma. Study details: The first vaccination came 4-6 weeks after radiotherapy alone, or with temozolomide cycles. Therapy received beforehand was radiotherapy, temozolomide, or both, with most patients given both.

Time point given: week 11, during vaccination. Alongside topical imiquimod, each dose of vaccine comprised 300 ug of mutant IDH1 20-mer peptide. Here immunoSEQ multiplex PCR was the method, and the copy in TCRdb shows in-frame clones only, minus some. The data contain 34,000 or so clones, approximately 78% of them singletons. Germline V gene data show CDR1 as SGHNT and CDR2 as YYREEE (reference sequence). This CDR3 region has 17 residues. V shed 0 bases and J shed 1 base, with 13 bases lying between them. This clone showed up just a few times. The target antigen is unknown. This chain joins TRBV5-4 and TRBJ1-4; no clear D gene. The origin of this receptor is a man younger than 45 with glioma. Sequenced material: PBMCs, taken from a glioma patient whose treatment included an IDH1 peptide vaccine. This CDR3 reads CASSLALFGRTNEKLFF. The DNA for the CDR3 is TGTGCCAGCAGCTTGGCCTTGTTCGGACGAACTAATGAAAAACTGTTTTTT.